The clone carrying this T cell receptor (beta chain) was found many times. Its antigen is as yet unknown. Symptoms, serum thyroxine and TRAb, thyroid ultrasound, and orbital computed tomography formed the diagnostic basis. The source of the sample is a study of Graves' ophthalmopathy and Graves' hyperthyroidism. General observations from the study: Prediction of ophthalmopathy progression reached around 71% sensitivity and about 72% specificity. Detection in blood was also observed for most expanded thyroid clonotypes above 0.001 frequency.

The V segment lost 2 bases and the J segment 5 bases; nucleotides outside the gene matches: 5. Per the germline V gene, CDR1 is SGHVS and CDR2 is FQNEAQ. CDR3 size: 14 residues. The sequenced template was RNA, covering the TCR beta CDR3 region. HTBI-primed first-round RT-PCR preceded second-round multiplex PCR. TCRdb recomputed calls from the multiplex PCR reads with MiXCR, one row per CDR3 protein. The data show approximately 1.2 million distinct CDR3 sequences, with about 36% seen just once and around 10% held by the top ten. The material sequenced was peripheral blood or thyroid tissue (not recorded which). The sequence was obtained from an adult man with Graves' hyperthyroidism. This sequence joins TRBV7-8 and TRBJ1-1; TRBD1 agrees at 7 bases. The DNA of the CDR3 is TGTGCCAGCAGCTTAAACAGGGGCTCTACTGAAGCTTTCTTT. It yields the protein CASSLNRGSTEAFF. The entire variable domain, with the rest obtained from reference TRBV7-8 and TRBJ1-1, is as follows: GAGVSQSPRYKVAKRGQDVALRCDPISGHVSLFWYQQALGQGPEFLTYFQNEAQLDKSGLPSDRFFAERPEGSVSTLKIQRTQQEDSAVYLCASSLNRGSTEAFFGQGTRLTVV.